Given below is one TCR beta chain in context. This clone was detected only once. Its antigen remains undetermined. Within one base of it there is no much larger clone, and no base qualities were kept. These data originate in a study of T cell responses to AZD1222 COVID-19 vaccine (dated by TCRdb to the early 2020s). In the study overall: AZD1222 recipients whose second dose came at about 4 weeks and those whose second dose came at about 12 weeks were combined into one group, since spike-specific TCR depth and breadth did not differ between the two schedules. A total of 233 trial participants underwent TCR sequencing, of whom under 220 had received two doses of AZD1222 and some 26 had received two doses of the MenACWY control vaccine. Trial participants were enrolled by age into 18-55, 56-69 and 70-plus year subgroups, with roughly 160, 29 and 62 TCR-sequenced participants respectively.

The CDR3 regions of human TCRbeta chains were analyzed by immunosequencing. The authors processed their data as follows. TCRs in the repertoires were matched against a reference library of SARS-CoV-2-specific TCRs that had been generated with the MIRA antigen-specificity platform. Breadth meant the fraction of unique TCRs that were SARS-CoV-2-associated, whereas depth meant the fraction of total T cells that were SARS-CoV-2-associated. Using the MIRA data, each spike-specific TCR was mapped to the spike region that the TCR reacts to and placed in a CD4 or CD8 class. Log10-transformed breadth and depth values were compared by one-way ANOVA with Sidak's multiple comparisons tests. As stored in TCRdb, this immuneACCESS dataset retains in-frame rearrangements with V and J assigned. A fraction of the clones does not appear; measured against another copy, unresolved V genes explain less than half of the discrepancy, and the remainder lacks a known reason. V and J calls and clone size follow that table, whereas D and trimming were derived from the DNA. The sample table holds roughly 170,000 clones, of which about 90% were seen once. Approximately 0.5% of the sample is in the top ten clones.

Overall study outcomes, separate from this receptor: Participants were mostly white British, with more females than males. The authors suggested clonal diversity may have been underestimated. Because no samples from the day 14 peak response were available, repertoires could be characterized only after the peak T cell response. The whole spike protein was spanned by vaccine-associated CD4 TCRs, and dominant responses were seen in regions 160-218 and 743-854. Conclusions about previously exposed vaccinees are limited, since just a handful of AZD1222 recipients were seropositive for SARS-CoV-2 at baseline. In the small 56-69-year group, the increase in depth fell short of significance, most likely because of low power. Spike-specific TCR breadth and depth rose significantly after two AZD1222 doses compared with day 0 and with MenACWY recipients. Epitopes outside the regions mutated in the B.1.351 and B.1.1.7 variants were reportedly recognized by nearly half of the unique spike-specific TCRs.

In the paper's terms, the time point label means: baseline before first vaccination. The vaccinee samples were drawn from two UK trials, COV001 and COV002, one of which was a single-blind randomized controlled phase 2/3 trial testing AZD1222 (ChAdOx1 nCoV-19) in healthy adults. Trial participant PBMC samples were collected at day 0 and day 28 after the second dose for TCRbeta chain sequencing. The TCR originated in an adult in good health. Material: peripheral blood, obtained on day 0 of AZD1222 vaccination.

The CDR3 has the sequence CASSLGRGSRPQHF. The nucleotide sequence reads as follows: TGTGCCAGCAGTTTAGGCAGGGGAAGTAGGCCCCAGCATTTT. Recombination connected TRBV27 to TRBJ1-5; a weak D assignment points to TRBD1 (6 bases agree). V and J are truncated by 2 bases and 9 bases respectively, leaving an intervening sequence of 14 bases. Based on the germline V gene (reference sequence), the CDR1 and CDR2 sequences are MNHEY and SMNVEV. Reading from cysteine to phenylalanine, the CDR3 counts 14 amino acids. Of the read, only the CDR3 DNA is kept; its 42 bases are in frame from base 1.